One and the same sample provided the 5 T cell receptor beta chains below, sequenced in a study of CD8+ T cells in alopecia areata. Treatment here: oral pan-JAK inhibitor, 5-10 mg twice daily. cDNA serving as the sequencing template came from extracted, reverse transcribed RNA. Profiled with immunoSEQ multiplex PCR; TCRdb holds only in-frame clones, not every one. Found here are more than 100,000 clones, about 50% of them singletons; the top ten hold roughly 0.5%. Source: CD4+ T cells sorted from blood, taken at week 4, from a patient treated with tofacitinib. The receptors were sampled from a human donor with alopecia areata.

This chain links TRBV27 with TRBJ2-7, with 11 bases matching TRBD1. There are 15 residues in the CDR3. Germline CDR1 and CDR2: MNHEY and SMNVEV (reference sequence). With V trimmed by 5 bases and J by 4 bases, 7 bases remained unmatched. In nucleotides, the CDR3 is TGTGCCAGCAGTCCACACGGACAGGGGGCTTACGAGCAGTACTTC. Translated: CASSPHGQGAYEQYF.

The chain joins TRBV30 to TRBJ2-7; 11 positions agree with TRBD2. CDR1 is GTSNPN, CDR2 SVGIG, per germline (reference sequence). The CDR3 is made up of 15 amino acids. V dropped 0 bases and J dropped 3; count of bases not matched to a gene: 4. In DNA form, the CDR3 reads TGTGCCTGGAGTGTACTAACTAGCGGGAGCTACGAGCAGTACTTC. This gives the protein CAWSVLTSGSYEQYF. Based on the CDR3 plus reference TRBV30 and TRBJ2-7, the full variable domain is SQTIHQWPATLVQPVGSPLSLECTVEGTSNPNLYWYRQAAGRGLQLLFYSVGIGQISSEVPQNLSASRPQDRQFILSSKKLLLSDSGFYLCAWSVLTSGSYEQYFGPGTRLTVT.

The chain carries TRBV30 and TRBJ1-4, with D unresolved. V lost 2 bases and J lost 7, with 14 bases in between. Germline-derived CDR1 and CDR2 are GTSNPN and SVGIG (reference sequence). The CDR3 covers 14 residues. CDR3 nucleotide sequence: TGTGCCTGGAGTTCGGGAGGCGGGAGTGAAAAACTGTTTTTT. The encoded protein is CAWSSGGGSEKLFF.

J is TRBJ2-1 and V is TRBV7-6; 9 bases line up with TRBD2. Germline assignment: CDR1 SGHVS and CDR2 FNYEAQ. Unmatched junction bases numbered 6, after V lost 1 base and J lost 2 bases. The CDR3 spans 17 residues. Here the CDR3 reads CASSLGKRGATYNEQFF. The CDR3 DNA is TGTGCCAGCAGCTTAGGCAAGCGGGGGGCGACCTACAATGAGCAGTTCTTC.

Written as DNA, the CDR3 is TGTGCCAGCTGGGTGATCTACGAGCAGTACTTC. This encodes CASWVIYEQYF. This chain joins TRBV27 and TRBJ2-7; D is undetermined. The germline V and J ends were trimmed by 8 bases and 3 bases, with 8 bases remaining between them. The CDR3 runs to 11 residues. From germline, CDR1 is MNHEY and CDR2 SMNVEV (reference sequence).